The clone carrying this TCR beta chain came up many times. Its antigen remains unidentified. This sample is part of a study of identical twins. Regarding the study as a whole: Alpha sequences out of frame and shared by twins had excess low generation probability.

V dropped 2 bases and J dropped 6 bases, with 12 bases sitting between them. The CDR3 contains 13 residues. Germline V lookup: CDR1 SGHRS, CDR2 YFSETQ. Template switching supplied a universal primer site; unique molecular identifiers were carried on the cDNA. Using its own MiXCR run on the 5' RACE reads, TCRdb lists one record per CDR3 protein. The sample records approximately 220,000 distinct CDR3 sequences, more than 6.5% being singletons. This sample also belongs to another study, concerning yellow fever vaccine responses in identical twins.

The chain combines TRBV5-1 with TRBJ2-7; D is unclear. The source material was memory (CD45RO+) T cells sorted from blood. The TCR sequence derives from a woman under 30 in good health. The CDR3 DNA sequence: TGCGCCAGCAGCTTCAGTGGATCCGTCGAGCAGTACTTC. It yields the protein CASSFSGSVEQYF.